The 10 T cell receptor beta chains below all came from one sample that was sequenced in a study of blood T cell repertoires in COVID-19 (TCRdb year 2020). Preparation of the library involved the immunoSEQ multiplex PCR assay. What TCRdb holds here is the immuneACCESS table cut down to in-frame rearrangements. Part of the clones is not present; checked against another copy, under half of the missing clones reflect an unresolved V gene, and the others are unexplained. Across this sample there are 95,000 to 150,000 clones, with about nine tenths seen only once. Roughly 4% of the sample is in the top ten clones. Sequenced: peripheral blood. These receptors were taken from a man aged 35-49 years with acute or convalescent COVID-19.

This rearrangement joins TRBV7-9 to TRBJ2-5; perhaps TRBD2 as D (5 bases). CDR1 SEHNR and CDR2 FQNEAQ come from the germline V gene (reference sequence). The V end lost 2 bases, the J end lost 0 bases, and 10 bases lay between the germline ends. This CDR3 contains 15 residues. This chain's CDR3 is CASSLIGADQETQYF. The CDR3 nucleotides are TGTGCCAGCAGCTTAATCGGAGCGGACCAAGAGACCCAGTACTTC. The whole variable domain, filled in from reference TRBV7-9 and TRBJ2-5, reads DTGVSQNPRHKITKRGQNVTFRCDPISEHNRLYWYRQTLGQGPEFLTYFQNEAQLEKSRLLSDRFSAERPKGSFSTLEIQRTEQGDSAMYLCASSLIGADQETQYFGPGTRLLVL.

This clone was counted a single time. The V and J genes are TRBV7-9 and TRBJ2-2; no clear D. Germline values: CDR1 SEHNR, CDR2 FQNEAQ (reference sequence). V lost 1 base and J lost 2, with 5 bases in between. The CDR3 sequence is 14 residues long. The chain's CDR3 is CASSLEANTGELFF. Written as DNA, the CDR3 is TGTGCCAGCAGCTTAGAAGCCAACACCGGGGAGCTGTTTTTT. The full variable domain, completed using reference TRBV7-9 and TRBJ2-2, is DTGVSQNPRHKITKRGQNVTFRCDPISEHNRLYWYRQTLGQGPEFLTYFQNEAQLEKSRLLSDRFSAERPKGSFSTLEIQRTEQGDSAMYLCASSLEANTGELFFGEGSRLTVL.

The chain employs TRBV19 and TRBJ1-1, with D unclear. Looked up from germline, CDR1 is LNHDA and CDR2 is SQIVND (reference sequence). Trimming cost V 7 bases and J 2 bases, with 17 bases left between them. This CDR3 is 15 amino acids long. CDR3 in amino acids: CASMAISSRNTEAFF. Here the CDR3 DNA reads TGTGCCAGTATGGCCATTAGCTCCCGAAACACTGAAGCTTTCTTT. Supplemented by reference TRBV19 and TRBJ1-1, the full variable domain reads DGGITQSPKYLFRKEGQNVTLSCEQNLNHDAMYWYRQDPGQGLRLIYYSQIVNDFQKGDIAEGYSVSREKKESFPLTVTSAQKNPTAFYLCASMAISSRNTEAFFGQGTRLTVV.

This clone was picked up many times. The rearrangement joins TRBV4-1 to TRBJ2-1; a possible D gene is TRBD2 (5 bases). V was trimmed by 1 base and J by 2 bases, leaving 6 bases between them. There are 14 residues in the CDR3. The V gene's germline CDR1 is MGHRA and CDR2 YSYEKL. In nucleotides, the CDR3 is TGCGCCAGCAGCCAAGGGGGAGCCTACAATGAGCAGTTCTTC. The encoded protein is CASSQGGAYNEQFF.

The V call is TRBV5-1, the J call TRBJ1-4; 8 positions match TRBD1. The CDR3 has 15 residues. V dropped 4 bases and J dropped 3; count of bases not matched to a gene: 5. Per the germline V gene, CDR1 is SGHRS and CDR2 is YFSETQ. CDR3 loop: CASSDQGAANEKLFF. DNA of the CDR3: TGCGCCAGCAGCGACCAGGGGGCGGCTAATGAAAAACTGTTTTTT. The variable domain in full, with the rest retrieved from reference TRBV5-1 and TRBJ1-4, is KAGVTQTPRYLIKTRGQQVTLSCSPISGHRSVSWYQQTPGQGLQFLFEYFSETQRNKGNFPGRFSGRQFSNSRSEMNVSTLELGDSALYLCASSDQGAANEKLFFGSGTQLSVL.

The rearrangement joins TRBV2 to TRBJ2-3; possible D gene TRBD1, 6 bases. This CDR3 has 16 amino acids. V lost 6 bases to trimming and J lost 6 bases, with 22 bases between them. Germline CDR1 reads SNHLY; CDR2 reads FYNNEI. This CDR3 is CASSNDRDNQGDTQYF. The CDR3 DNA sequence: TGTGCCAGCAGCAATGACCGGGACAACCAAGGGGATACGCAGTATTTT.

The chain combines TRBV4-3 with TRBJ1-2; 12 positions match TRBD1. Germline V CDR1 and CDR2: LGHNA, YSLEER. CDR3 size: 16 residues. Germline trimming cut 4 bases from V and 4 bases from J; bases unmatched to any gene: 7. The CDR3 region has the DNA TGCGCCAGCAGCCTTACGGGGACAGGGGGCATCTATGGCTACACCTTC. It yields the protein CASSLTGTGGIYGYTF.

The chain links TRBV4-3 to TRBJ2-5; D perhaps matches TRBD1 (6 bases). The CDR3 totals 14 residues. V was trimmed by 0 bases and J by 3 bases, leaving 8 bases between them. Looked up from germline, CDR1 is LGHNA and CDR2 is YSLEER. This chain's CDR3 is CASSQDTGKETQYF. CDR3 DNA: TGCGCCAGCAGCCAAGATACAGGGAAAGAGACCCAGTACTTC.

This clone was seen a few times. V is TRBV5-6 and J is TRBJ2-5; 10 bases align to TRBD1. Germline trimming cut 3 bases from V and 5 bases from J; bases unmatched to any gene: 13. CDR1 and CDR2 from the germline V gene are SGHDT and YYEEEE. This CDR3 has 17 residues. The CDR3 bases are TGTGCCAGCAGCTCGGCTTGGACAGGGGGAGGTGGGGAGACCCAGTACTTC. Translating gives CASSSAWTGGGGETQYF.

The gene calls are TRBV6-1 and TRBJ2-7, with a weak D call TRBD1 (6 bases). Between the trimmed V and J ends, which lost 3 bases and 3 bases, there was a span of 15 bases. CDR3 size: 15 residues. Germline V gene lookup returns CDR1 MNHNS and CDR2 SASEGT. In DNA form, the CDR3 reads TGTGCCAGCAGTGAGAGTACAGGGAGAAACTACGAGCAGTACTTC. Amino acid sequence: CASSESTGRNYEQYF.